One sample yielded the 22 T cell receptor beta chains listed below, sequenced in a study of cytomegalovirus exposure and HLA in healthy donors. Primers for the PCR totalled 60 Vbeta and 13 Jbeta. Sequencing used immunoSEQ multiplex PCR; TCRdb keeps in-frame clones, though not all of them. This table holds 140,000 to 150,000 clones, around 9.7% found once. The sample comprised PBMCs. The source is a man in his fifties in good health and CMV-seronegative.

The chain's CDR3 is CASSEGGDYGYTF. DNA for the CDR3: TGTGCCAGCAGTGAAGGGGGGGACTATGGCTACACCTTC. The chain recombines TRBV6-1 with TRBJ1-2; D is possibly TRBD1 (5 bases). V dropped 1 base and J dropped 3 bases, with 6 bases sitting between them. This CDR3 has 13 amino acids. Germline CDR1 and CDR2: MNHNS and SASEGT.

The chain employs TRBV5-4 and TRBJ2-2; D may be TRBD2 (5 bases). The CDR3 totals 16 residues. The germline V and J ends were trimmed by 4 bases and 2 bases, with 15 bases remaining between them. Germline CDR1 is SGHNT and CDR2 is YYREEE (reference sequence). The CDR3 loop reads CASSMDPGTNTGELFF. The CDR3 DNA reads as TGTGCCAGCAGCATGGACCCGGGAACCAACACCGGGGAGCTGTTTTTT.

This clone was picked up a small number of times. The chain employs TRBV5-4 and TRBJ1-3; 7 nucleotides line up with TRBD1. The CDR3 is 16 amino acids. V lost 4 bases to trimming and J lost 0 bases; unmatched junction nucleotides: 7. Germline V gives CDR1 SGHNT, CDR2 YYREEE (reference sequence). CDR3 in DNA: TGTGCCAGCAGCCCCACAGGGGACGCCTCTGGAAACACCATATATTTT. The encoded protein is CASSPTGDASGNTIYF.

This clone was counted between two and nine times. V is TRBV7-9 and J is TRBJ2-3; TRBD2 aligns across 7 bases. From germline, CDR1 is SEHNR and CDR2 FQNEAQ (reference sequence). The V and J ends lost 5 bases and 4 bases, in that order; junction bases with no gene match: 12. The CDR3 totals 16 residues. CDR3 DNA sequence: TGTGCCAGCAGCGGACGAATACTAGCGCAGGCAGATACGCAGTATTTT. Its translation is CASSGRILAQADTQYF.

This chain links TRBV18 with TRBJ2-5, with D tentatively TRBD2 (6 bases). Germline CDR1 and CDR2: KGHSH and LQKENI. Trimming shortened V by 5 bases and J by 5 bases, and 15 bases separated the two germline ends. The CDR3 covers 14 residues. The CDR3 bases are TGTGCCAGCTCAACGAACGCGGGACCCGAGACCCAGTACTTC. This sequence encodes CASSTNAGPETQYF. The full variable domain, completed using reference TRBV18 and TRBJ2-5, is NAGVMQNPRHLVRRRGQEARLRCSPMKGHSHVYWYRQLPEEGLKFMVYLQKENIIDESGMPKERFSAEFPKEGPSILRIQQVVRGDSAAYFCASSTNAGPETQYFGPGTRLLVL.

This clone has only one observation. This CDR3 is also generated by other DNA sequences in the sample. The rearrangement joins TRBV6-1 to TRBJ1-1, with a weak D call TRBD1 (6 bases). This CDR3 is built from 12 residues. The germline V gene has CDR1 MNHNS and CDR2 SASEGT. With 4 bases removed from V and 5 bases from J, the gap between germline ends came to 8 bases. The CDR3 sequence: CASSVRGTEAFF. The CDR3 nucleotides are TGTGCCAGCAGTGTCAGGGGAACTGAAGCTTTCTTT.

This clone was seen a handful of times. This rearrangement joins TRBV19 to TRBJ1-3, with 8 bases that match TRBD1. CDR3 length: 16 amino acids. With V trimmed by 5 bases and J by 4 bases, 10 bases remained unmatched. Germline CDR1 reads LNHDA; CDR2 reads SQIVND (reference sequence). This CDR3 reads CASSQTGASSGNTIYF. CDR3 DNA sequence: TGTGCCAGTAGTCAGACAGGGGCTTCGTCCGGAAACACCATATATTTT.

The chain combines TRBV29-1 with TRBJ1-2; the D gene is possibly TRBD1 (5 bases). Trimming cost V 6 bases and J 2 bases, with 10 bases left between them. The CDR3 sequence is 12 residues long. Germline V gene sequence: CDR1 SQVTM, CDR2 ANQGSEA. CDR3 coding DNA: TGCAGCGTCAGACCAGGGAACTATGGCTACACCTTC. Its protein product is CSVRPGNYGYTF.

This chain joins TRBV13 and TRBJ2-2; D ambiguous. The germline V and J ends were trimmed by 5 bases and 5 bases, with 6 bases remaining between them. The CDR3 extends over 12 amino acids. Germline assignment: CDR1 PRHDT and CDR2 FYEKMQ (reference sequence). The CDR3 nucleotides read TGTGCCAGCAGCCATTTTACCGGGGAGCTGTTTTTT. It yields the protein CASSHFTGELFF.

This clone came up a few times. V is TRBV28 and J is TRBJ1-4; the D gene is possibly TRBD1 (5 bases). In germline, CDR1 is MDHEN, CDR2 SYDVKM. The CDR3 is made up of 15 amino acids. V was pared by 2 bases and J by 8 bases, with 15 bases between. For the CDR3, the DNA is TGTGCCAGCAGTTTACAAGGGAGGGGTGGCGAAAAACTGTTTTTT. This gives the protein CASSLQGRGGEKLFF.

This chain links TRBV9 with TRBJ1-1, with TRBD1 matching 9 bases. CDR1 and CDR2 from the germline V gene are SGDLS and YYNGEE. V dropped 4 bases and J dropped 3; count of bases not matched to a gene: 4. The CDR3 is made up of 14 amino acids. For the CDR3, the DNA is TGTGCCAGCAGCCCTACAGGGGGCTACACTGAAGCTTTCTTT. This codes for CASSPTGGYTEAFF.

Only a few counts were recorded for this clone. The chain recombines TRBV13 with TRBJ2-7, with D possibly matching TRBD1 (6 bases). Trimming removed 5 bases from V and 0 bases from J, with 11 bases in between. Germline CDR1 PRHDT, CDR2 FYEKMQ (reference sequence). The length of the CDR3 is 14 residues. CDR3 bases: TGTGCCAGCAGCGCCCGGGACATCTCCTACGAGCAGTACTTC. This codes for CASSARDISYEQYF.

This chain connects TRBV2 to TRBJ2-1; 13 bases line up with TRBD2. The length of the CDR3 is 17 residues. Germline V gives CDR1 SNHLY, CDR2 FYNNEI. The V and J ends lost 4 bases and 7 bases, in that order; junction bases with no gene match: 10. The CDR3 sequence is CASSARVPGLAGNEQFF. The CDR3 DNA is TGTGCCAGCAGTGCGAGGGTTCCGGGACTAGCGGGAAATGAGCAGTTCTTC.

The rearrangement uses TRBV5-5 and TRBJ2-5; no definite D call. The CDR3 is 15 residues long. CDR1 and CDR2 from the germline V gene are SGHKS and YYEKEE (reference sequence). The ends were cut back, 1 base at V and 1 base at J, with 11 bases in the middle. The CDR3 coding sequence is TGTGCCAGCAGCTTGTTTCGCGATATCCAAGAGACCCAGTACTTC. Protein product: CASSLFRDIQETQYF.

This chain connects TRBV6-6 to TRBJ1-2; maybe TRBD1 (5 bases). V was trimmed by 5 bases and J by 1 base, leaving 14 bases between them. CDR3 size: 15 residues. Germline V gives CDR1 MNHNY, CDR2 SVGAGI (reference sequence). The CDR3 spells CASSPSGGINYGYTF. Written as DNA, the CDR3 is TGTGCCAGCAGTCCGTCGGGGGGGATTAACTATGGCTACACCTTC.

This chain connects TRBV19 to TRBJ1-4, with a possible D match to TRBD1 (5 bases). The CDR3 is 14 residues long. V was cut by 6 bases and J by 7 bases, with 15 bases left in between. Germline assignment: CDR1 LNHDA and CDR2 SQIVND (reference sequence). The CDR3 DNA sequence: TGTGCCAGTAGCAGCGGGACCCTAGGTGAAAAACTGTTTTTT. Its protein is CASSSGTLGEKLFF.

The table lists this clone with a few counts. This chain joins TRBV30 and TRBJ2-7; D possibly corresponds to TRBD2 (5 bases). V shed 4 bases and J shed 7 bases, with 14 bases lying between them. Germline CDR1 is GTSNPN and CDR2 is SVGIG (reference sequence). The CDR3 has 12 amino acids. The CDR3 protein is CAWTSGIGEQYF. As DNA, the CDR3 is TGTGCCTGGACCTCGGGGATAGGAGAGCAGTACTTC.

The chain recombines TRBV28 with TRBJ2-3, with 8 bases identical to TRBD1. CDR3 length: 15 amino acids. Per the germline V gene, CDR1 is MDHEN and CDR2 is SYDVKM. The ends lost 3 bases at V and 1 base at J; junction bases unmatched: 3. CDR3 protein: CASSFPGQGTDTQYF. DNA for the CDR3: TGTGCCAGCAGTTTCCCGGGACAGGGCACAGATACGCAGTATTTT.

This clone was detected a few times. The chain recombines TRBV7-3 with TRBJ2-1; 16 positions match TRBD2. CDR3 size: 18 residues. The germline V gene encodes CDR1 SGHTA and CDR2 FQGTGA. V trimming: 3 bases; J trimming: 4 bases; junction bases outside the gene matches: 6. CDR3 loop: CASSLGLAGGKDYNEQFF. The CDR3 region has the DNA TGTGCCAGCAGCTTGGGACTAGCGGGGGGGAAAGATTACAATGAGCAGTTCTTC.

This clone has just a few counts. The chain links TRBV6-1 to TRBJ2-1; D is possibly TRBD1 (6 bases). Germline V gives CDR1 MNHNS, CDR2 SASEGT. Trimming took 5 bases from V and 4 from J, leaving 12 bases between them. The CDR3 is 14 residues long. CDR3 DNA: TGTGCCAGCAGTTGGACAGCTAAATACAATGAGCAGTTCTTC. This encodes CASSWTAKYNEQFF.

Remarks on this clone: The junction and the germline gene differ at one end; a read error may be behind it. DNA of the CDR3: TGTGCCAGCAGCCCCACTTCCGGACAGGGGAACCCCGGGGAGCTGTTTTTT. This sequence encodes CASSPTSGQGNPGELFF. The genes are TRBV7-3 and TRBJ2-2; 9 bases line up with TRBD1. Germline V gene sequence: CDR1 SGHTA, CDR2 FQGTGA. This CDR3 comprises 17 residues.

This rearrangement joins TRBV6-5 to TRBJ1-3; 7 bases fit TRBD1. Per the germline V gene, CDR1 is MNHEY and CDR2 is SVGAGI. Trimming removed 6 bases from V and 2 bases from J; junction bases left unmatched: 7. The CDR3 contains 15 residues. The DNA of the CDR3 is TGTGCCAGCAGCCCGGACAGGTTTACTGGAAACACCATATATTTT. This codes for CASSPDRFTGNTIYF.